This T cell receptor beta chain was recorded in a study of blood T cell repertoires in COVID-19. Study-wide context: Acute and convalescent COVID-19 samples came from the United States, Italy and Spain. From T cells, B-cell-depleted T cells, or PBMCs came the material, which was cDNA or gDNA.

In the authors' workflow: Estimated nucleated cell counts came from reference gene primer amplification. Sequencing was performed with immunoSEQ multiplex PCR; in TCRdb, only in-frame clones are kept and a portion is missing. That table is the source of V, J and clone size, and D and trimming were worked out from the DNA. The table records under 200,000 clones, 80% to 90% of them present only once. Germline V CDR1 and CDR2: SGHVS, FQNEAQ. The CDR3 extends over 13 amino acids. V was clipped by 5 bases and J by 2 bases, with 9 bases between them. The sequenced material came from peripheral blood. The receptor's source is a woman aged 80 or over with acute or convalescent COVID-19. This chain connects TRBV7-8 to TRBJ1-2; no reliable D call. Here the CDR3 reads CASSVDKNYGYTF. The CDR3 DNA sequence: TGTGCCAGCAGCGTCGACAAGAACTATGGCTACACCTTC.